The rows below give T cell receptor beta chains drawn from one sample of a study of PD-1 blockade in classical Hodgkin lymphoma. This table comes from immunoSEQ multiplex PCR, and its TCRdb copy is limited to in-frame clones, with some not included. The top ten hold around a quarter of the sample, which has 14,000 or so clones, 81% seen once. The starting material was peripheral blood mononuclear cells (PBMCs), obtained at baseline. The receptors stem from a human donor with classical Hodgkin lymphoma. The CDR3 runs from the conserved cysteine through the conserved F or W. D genes are given only for firm matches. Rows may omit the clone size; those that give it use once, few, many or a size class.

clone size: -; V gene: TRBV18; D gene: -; J gene: TRBJ2-2; CDR3 DNA: TGTGCCAGCTCCGTCGGGGTGAACACCGGGGAGCTGTTTTTT; CDR3 protein: CASSVGVNTGELFF
clone size: -; V gene: TRBV4-2; D gene: -; J gene: TRBJ2-5; CDR3 DNA: TGTGCCAGCAGCCAAGAGACGGGGACCCTGGGGGGGACCCAGTACTTC; CDR3 protein: CASSQETGTLGGTQYF
clone size: few; V gene: TRBV4-2; D gene: -; J gene: TRBJ2-1; CDR3 DNA: TGTGCCAGCAGCCAAGATCTTGCGGGCTCCTACAATGAGCAGTTCTTC; CDR3 protein: CASSQDLAGSYNEQFF
clone size: -; V gene: TRBV6-4; D gene: TRBD2; J gene: TRBJ2-3; CDR3 DNA: TGTGCCAGCAGTGACTCGCGGGGGGGCACAGATACGCAGTATTTT; CDR3 protein: CASSDSRGGTDTQYF
clone size: -; V gene: TRBV4-2; D gene: TRBD2; J gene: TRBJ2-2; CDR3 DNA: TGTGCCAGCAGCCAAAAGGGCGGGGGGCATTACACCGGGGAGCTGTTTTTT; CDR3 protein: CASSQKGGGHYTGELFF
clone size: -; V gene: TRBV7-8; D gene: -; J gene: TRBJ1-1; CDR3 DNA: TGTGCCAGCAGCTTGACCGGGGGCACTGAAGCTTTCTTT; CDR3 protein: CASSLTGGTEAFF
clone size: -; V gene: TRBV5-1; D gene: TRBD2; J gene: TRBJ2-4; CDR3 DNA: TGCGCCAGCAGCCCGGGACTAGCGCTTTCGGGGACCAAAAACATTCAGTACTTC; CDR3 protein: CASSPGLALSGTKNIQYF
clone size: few; V gene: TRBV7-9; D gene: -; J gene: TRBJ2-7; CDR3 DNA: TGTGCCAGCGTCCGAGGGGCCTTGAACGAGCAGTACTTC; CDR3 protein: CASVRGALNEQYF
clone size: -; V gene: TRBV5-1; D gene: -; J gene: TRBJ1-6; CDR3 DNA: TGCGCCAGCAGCTTGTCGGGGTCCAGTAATTCACCCCTCCACTTT; CDR3 protein: CASSLSGSSNSPLHF
clone size: few; V gene: TRBV7-3; D gene: -; J gene: TRBJ2-2; CDR3 DNA: TGTGCCAGCAGCCCCCTTCCGACAGGAGTCGGCGGGGAGCTGTTTTTT; CDR3 protein: CASSPLPTGVGGELFF
clone size: -; V gene: TRBV7-2; D gene: -; J gene: TRBJ1-2; CDR3 DNA: TGTGCCAGCAGCCCCAGGTCCTTAGCTAGTGGCTACACCTTC; CDR3 protein: CASSPRSLASGYTF
clone size: -; V gene: TRBV18; D gene: -; J gene: TRBJ1-6; CDR3 DNA: TGTGCCAGCTCACCCTATGTAGGGGAAGGCAATTCACCCCTCCACTTT; CDR3 protein: CASSPYVGEGNSPLHF
clone size: few; V gene: TRBV6-6; D gene: -; J gene: TRBJ2-2; CDR3 DNA: TGTGCCAGCAGCTATTATGGGGCGTTCGGCCGGGAGCTGTTTTTT; CDR3 protein: CASSYYGAFGRELFF
clone size: -; V gene: TRBV4-3; D gene: TRBD1; J gene: TRBJ2-7; CDR3 DNA: TGCGCCAGCAGCCCGGGACAGGGAGGGTACGAGCAGTACTTC; CDR3 protein: CASSPGQGGYEQYF
clone size: -; V gene: TRBV19; D gene: -; J gene: TRBJ1-4; CDR3 DNA: TGTGCCAGTAGTAACAGTTTGGCTAATGAAAAACTGTTTTTT; CDR3 protein: CASSNSLANEKLFF
clone size: once; V gene: TRBV7-2; D gene: TRBD2; J gene: TRBJ2-5; CDR3 DNA: TGTGCCAGCAGCCTCGGACTAGCAGGGGAGACCCAGTACTTC; CDR3 protein: CASSLGLAGETQYF
clone size: -; V gene: TRBV7-6; D gene: -; J gene: TRBJ1-6; CDR3 DNA: TGTGCCAGCAGCCGACAGTTGACCCTCAGGGTAACCTCACCCCTCCACTTT; CDR3 protein: CASSRQLTLRVTSPLHF
clone size: -; V gene: TRBV27; D gene: TRBD2; J gene: TRBJ2-2; CDR3 DNA: TGTGCCAGCACCCGAAAGTGGGGACTAGCAATAGCCGGGGAGCTGTTTTTT; CDR3 protein: CASTRKWGLAIAGELFF
clone size: -; V gene: TRBV19; D gene: -; J gene: TRBJ2-1; CDR3 DNA: TGTGCCAGTAGCCGCCGGAGCTCCTACAATGAGCAGTTCTTC; CDR3 protein: CASSRRSSYNEQFF
clone size: -; V gene: TRBV6-1; D gene: -; J gene: TRBJ2-3; CDR3 DNA: TGTGCCAGCAGTGAAGCGACAAATCCTCGGTATTTT; CDR3 protein: CASSEATNPRYF
clone size: -; V gene: TRBV5-1; D gene: TRBD1; J gene: TRBJ1-6; CDR3 DNA: TGCTCCCCGACAGGGTGGGATTCACCCCTCCACTTT; CDR3 protein: CSPTGWDSPLHF
clone size: -; V gene: TRBV7-9; D gene: -; J gene: TRBJ1-2; CDR3 DNA: TGTGCCAGCAGCCCAGGCTATGGCTACACCTTC; CDR3 protein: CASSPGYGYTF
clone size: -; V gene: TRBV5-6; D gene: -; J gene: TRBJ1-4; CDR3 DNA: TGTGCCAGCAGCTTGGGTCGGGGAAATGAAAAACTGTTTTTT; CDR3 protein: CASSLGRGNEKLFF
clone size: -; V gene: TRBV9; D gene: -; J gene: TRBJ2-1; CDR3 DNA: TGTGCCAGCAGCGTTGGACAACCCAATGAGCAGTTCTTC; CDR3 protein: CASSVGQPNEQFF
clone size: -; V gene: TRBV2; D gene: -; J gene: TRBJ1-2; CDR3 DNA: TGTGCCAGCACCCGGGGGGATGGCTACACCTTC; CDR3 protein: CASTRGDGYTF
clone size: -; V gene: TRBV4-1; D gene: -; J gene: TRBJ2-6; CDR3 DNA: TGCGCCAGCAGCCAAGATTGGGCGAGGATCTCTGGGGCCAACGTCCTGACTTTC; CDR3 protein: CASSQDWARISGANVLTF
clone size: -; V gene: TRBV5-1; D gene: TRBD1; J gene: TRBJ2-3; CDR3 DNA: TGCGCCAGCAGCTGGGGACAGGGTCCAGATACGCAGTATTTT; CDR3 protein: CASSWGQGPDTQYF
clone size: -; V gene: TRBV21-1; D gene: -; J gene: TRBJ2-7; CDR3 DNA: TGTGCCAGCAGCACAAGGAAGCAGGTCCCCTACGAGCAGTACTTC; CDR3 protein: CASSTRKQVPYEQYF
clone size: -; V gene: TRBV4-3; D gene: -; J gene: TRBJ1-5; CDR3 DNA: TGCGCCAGCAGCCAAGAGGTGCGCCAGCCCCAGCATTTT; CDR3 protein: CASSQEVRQPQHF
clone size: -; V gene: TRBV7-9; D gene: -; J gene: TRBJ1-1; CDR3 DNA: TGTGCCAGCAGCCCTCAATGGGGTTACGGTGAAGCTTTCTTT; CDR3 protein: CASSPQWGYGEAFF
clone size: -; V gene: TRBV6-5; D gene: TRBD1; J gene: TRBJ2-7; CDR3 DNA: TGTGCCAGCAGTTATCCCGGGACAGGGAAGCAGTACTTC; CDR3 protein: CASSYPGTGKQYF
clone size: -; V gene: TRBV19; D gene: -; J gene: TRBJ2-7; CDR3 DNA: TGTGCCAGTAGCACTAACACTTACGAGCAGTACTTC; CDR3 protein: CASSTNTYEQYF
clone size: once; V gene: TRBV10-3; D gene: -; J gene: TRBJ2-6; CDR3 DNA: TGTGCCATCAGTGAGTCGAGGGGGGGCAACGTCCTGACTTTC; CDR3 protein: CAISESRGGNVLTF
clone size: -; V gene: TRBV6-1; D gene: -; J gene: TRBJ2-7; CDR3 DNA: TGTGCCAGCAGGGAGACAGGTCGGTACGAGCAGTACTTC; CDR3 protein: CASRETGRYEQYF
clone size: -; V gene: TRBV18; D gene: -; J gene: TRBJ2-2; CDR3 DNA: TGTGCCAGCTCACCACAAGTCGGGGGATCCACCGGGGAGCTGTTTTTT; CDR3 protein: CASSPQVGGSTGELFF
clone size: -; V gene: TRBV6-1; D gene: -; J gene: TRBJ1-4; CDR3 DNA: TGTGCCAGCAGGATCCGGGACTCTAATGAAAAACTGTTTTTT; CDR3 protein: CASRIRDSNEKLFF
clone size: -; V gene: TRBV23-1; D gene: -; J gene: TRBJ1-3; CDR3 DNA: TGCGCCAGCAGTCACCCCCGGGGGGCTGATGGAAACACCATATATTTT; CDR3 protein: CASSHPRGADGNTIYF
clone size: few; V gene: TRBV9; D gene: -; J gene: TRBJ1-6; CDR3 DNA: TGTGCCAGCAGCGTGACAGGTTATAATTCACCCCTCCACTTT; CDR3 protein: CASSVTGYNSPLHF
clone size: few; V gene: TRBV14; D gene: -; J gene: TRBJ2-7; CDR3 DNA: TGTGCCAGCAGCCAAGAGTCATACGGGGACTTCAGGGGGGACGAGCAGTACTTC; CDR3 protein: CASSQESYGDFRGDEQYF
clone size: few; V gene: TRBV30; D gene: TRBD1; J gene: TRBJ1-6; CDR3 DNA: TGTGCCTGGAGTGTAAGTTCGGGACAGGGGTCTTCACCCCTCCACTTT; CDR3 protein: CAWSVSSGQGSSPLHF
clone size: -; V gene: TRBV28; D gene: TRBD1; J gene: TRBJ1-2; CDR3 DNA: TGTGCCACTACCTGGGGACAGGGGAGTGGCTACACCTTC; CDR3 protein: CATTWGQGSGYTF